This T cell receptor (beta chain) stems from a study of T cell responses to AZD1222 COVID-19 vaccine. With regard to this clone: Its antigen is unidentified.

Here immunoSEQ multiplex PCR was the method, and the copy in TCRdb shows in-frame clones only, minus some. The repertoire holds 200,000 to 250,000 clones, 85% to 95% seen once, with 1% in the top ten. The study's findings and limits: At baseline, seropositivity was found in only a handful of AZD1222 recipients. Vaccination with two AZD1222 doses was followed by a rise in Spike-specific TCR breadth and depth. Regions 160-218 and 743-854 held dominance among vaccine-associated CD4 TCRs, which spanned spike. Regions left unmutated in variants are reportedly the target of nearly half of spike-specific TCRs.

Germline CDR1 and CDR2: MDHEN and SYDVKM. The V end was cut by 6 bases, the J end by 1 base, with 21 bases between. The CDR3 consists of 17 residues. The rearrangement joins TRBV28 to TRBJ1-1, with D uncertain. This TCR was recovered from an adult in good health. The specimen was peripheral blood, collected on day 0 of MenACWY control vaccination. The CDR3: CASSSVGFSRGNTEAFF. The CDR3 region has the DNA TGTGCCAGCAGCAGCGTGGGGTTCAGCAGAGGGAACACTGAAGCTTTCTTT.